This T cell receptor (beta chain) was profiled in a study of shared clonotypes between healthy human individuals. Study background: Each donor contributed plates that comprised three CD4 naive, three CD4 memory, two CD8 naive and one CD8 memory. General study results and limits: Researchers sampled blood only, noting tissue repertoires likely differ.

Germline V gene sequence: CDR1 ENHRY, CDR2 SYGVKD. V shed 7 bases, J shed 2 bases, and the junction held 5 bases outside the gene matches. There are 13 residues in the CDR3. Comment on this clone: The antigen remains unidentified.

Cells designated naive CD8 were CD45RO-negative and were positively selected for CCR7, with terminally differentiated effector memory CD45RA+ cells excluded. The repertoire was sequenced with immunoSEQ multiplex PCR; TCRdb's copy has only in-frame clones and lacks some. The table lists fewer than 1 million clones, about 96% of them singletons, with less than 0.25% in the top ten. The chain has TRBV10-3 and TRBJ2-7; 7 bases are a match to TRBD1. The sequence was collected from a young man in good health. The sequencing input was naive CD8+ T cells sorted from blood. For the CDR3, the DNA is TGTGCCATCACCCTAGGACAGGCCTACGAGCAGTACTTC. This encodes CAITLGQAYEQYF.